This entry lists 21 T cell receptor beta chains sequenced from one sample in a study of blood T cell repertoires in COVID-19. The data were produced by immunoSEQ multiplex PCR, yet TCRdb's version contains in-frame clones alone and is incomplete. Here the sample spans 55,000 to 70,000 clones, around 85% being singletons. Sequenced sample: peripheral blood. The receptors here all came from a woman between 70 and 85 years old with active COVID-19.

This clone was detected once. The CDR3 loop reads CASSEGAREKLFF. As DNA, the CDR3 is TGTGCCAGTAGTGAGGGGGCGCGTGAAAAACTGTTTTTT. V is TRBV19 and J is TRBJ1-4, with 7 bases that match TRBD1. The trim removed 5 bases at V and 7 bases at J, leaving 4 bases unmatched. CDR3 length: 13 residues. Germline CDR1 is LNHDA and CDR2 is SQIVND (reference sequence).

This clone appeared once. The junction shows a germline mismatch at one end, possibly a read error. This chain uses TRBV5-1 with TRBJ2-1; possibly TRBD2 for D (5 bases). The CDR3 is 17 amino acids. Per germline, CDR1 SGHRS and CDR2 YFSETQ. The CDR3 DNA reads TGCGCCAGCAGCTTGAACGACGGGCTTCGGTCACCCCCTATGCGGGTCTTC. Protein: CASSLNDGLRSPPMRVF.

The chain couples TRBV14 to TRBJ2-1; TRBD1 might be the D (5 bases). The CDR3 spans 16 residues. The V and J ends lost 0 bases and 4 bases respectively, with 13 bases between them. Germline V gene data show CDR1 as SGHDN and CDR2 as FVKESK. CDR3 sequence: CASSQEIRAWYNEQFF. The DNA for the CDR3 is TGTGCCAGCAGCCAAGAAATCAGGGCCTGGTACAATGAGCAGTTCTTC.

DNA for the CDR3: TGTGCCAGCAGTTTGGAGGGGCGAGAGACCCAGTACTTC. It specifies CASSLEGRETQYF. This chain connects TRBV6-6 to TRBJ2-5; D might be TRBD2 (6 bases). Germline V CDR1 and CDR2: MNHNY, SVGAGI (reference sequence). The length of the CDR3 is 13 residues. With 4 bases removed from V and 4 bases from J, the gap between germline ends came to 10 bases.

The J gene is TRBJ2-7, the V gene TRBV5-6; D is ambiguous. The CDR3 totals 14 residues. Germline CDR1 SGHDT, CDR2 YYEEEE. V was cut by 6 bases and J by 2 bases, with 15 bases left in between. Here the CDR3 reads CASTSADFAYEQYF. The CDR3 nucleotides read TGTGCCAGCACCTCGGCGGATTTTGCCTACGAGCAGTACTTC.

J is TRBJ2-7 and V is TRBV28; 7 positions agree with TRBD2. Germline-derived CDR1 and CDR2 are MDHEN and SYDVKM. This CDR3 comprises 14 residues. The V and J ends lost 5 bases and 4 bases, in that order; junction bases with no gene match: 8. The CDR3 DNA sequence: TGTGCCAGCAGTGTCGGGACTAACTTATACGAGCAGTACTTC. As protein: CASSVGTNLYEQYF. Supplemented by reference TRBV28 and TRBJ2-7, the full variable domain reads DVKVTQSSRYLVKRTGEKVFLECVQDMDHENMFWYRQDPGLGLRLIYFSYDVKMKEKGDIPEGYSVSREKKERFSLILESASTNQTSMYLCASSVGTNLYEQYFGPGTRLTVT.

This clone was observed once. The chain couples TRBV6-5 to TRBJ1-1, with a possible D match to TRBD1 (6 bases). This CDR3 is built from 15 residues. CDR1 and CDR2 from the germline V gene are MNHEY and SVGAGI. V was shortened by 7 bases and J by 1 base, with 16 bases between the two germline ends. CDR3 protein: CASTVGSRGNTEAFF. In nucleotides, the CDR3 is TGTGCCAGCACCGTGGGGTCCAGGGGGAACACTGAAGCTTTCTTT.

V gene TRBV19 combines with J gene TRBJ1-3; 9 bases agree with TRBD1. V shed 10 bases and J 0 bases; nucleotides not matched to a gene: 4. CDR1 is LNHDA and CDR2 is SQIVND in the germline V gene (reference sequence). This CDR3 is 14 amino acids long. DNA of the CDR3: TGTGCCACCAGGGACAGGGCCTCTGGAAACACCATATATTTT. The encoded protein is CATRDRASGNTIYF.

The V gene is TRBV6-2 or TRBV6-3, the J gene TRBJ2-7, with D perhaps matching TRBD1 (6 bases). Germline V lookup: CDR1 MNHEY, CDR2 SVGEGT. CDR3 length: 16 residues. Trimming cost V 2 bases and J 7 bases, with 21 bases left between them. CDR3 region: CASSYLTDSAQGEQYF. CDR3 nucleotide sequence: TGTGCCAGCAGTTACCTGACGGACAGTGCTCAGGGGGAGCAGTACTTC.

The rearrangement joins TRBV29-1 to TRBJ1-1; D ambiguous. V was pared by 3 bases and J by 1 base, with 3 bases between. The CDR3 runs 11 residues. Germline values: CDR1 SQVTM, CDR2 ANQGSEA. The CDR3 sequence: CSVDQNTEAFF. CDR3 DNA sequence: TGCAGCGTTGATCAGAACACTGAAGCTTTCTTT.

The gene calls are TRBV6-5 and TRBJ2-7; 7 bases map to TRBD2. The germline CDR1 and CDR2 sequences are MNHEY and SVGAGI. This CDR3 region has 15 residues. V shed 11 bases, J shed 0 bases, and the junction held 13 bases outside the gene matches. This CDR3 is CALGRDYFSSYEQYF. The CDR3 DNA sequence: TGTGCCCTGGGGCGGGACTATTTTAGCTCCTACGAGCAGTACTTC.

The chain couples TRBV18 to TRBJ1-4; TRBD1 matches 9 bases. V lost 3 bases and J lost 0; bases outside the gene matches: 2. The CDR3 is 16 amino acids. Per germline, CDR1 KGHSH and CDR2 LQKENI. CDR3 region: CASSPDRGATNEKLFF. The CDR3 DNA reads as TGTGCCAGCTCACCGGACAGGGGCGCAACTAATGAAAAACTGTTTTTT.

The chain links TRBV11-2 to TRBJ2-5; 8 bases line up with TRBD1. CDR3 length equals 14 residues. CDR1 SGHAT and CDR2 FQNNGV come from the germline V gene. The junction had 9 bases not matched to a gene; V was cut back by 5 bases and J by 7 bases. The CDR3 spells CASSGGRTGRTQYF. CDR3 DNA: TGTGCCAGCAGCGGGGGTAGGACAGGGAGGACCCAGTACTTC.

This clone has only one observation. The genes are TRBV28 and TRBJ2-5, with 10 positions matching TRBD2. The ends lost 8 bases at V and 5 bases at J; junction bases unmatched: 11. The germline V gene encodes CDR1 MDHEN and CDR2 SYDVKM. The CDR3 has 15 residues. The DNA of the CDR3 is TGTGCCAGCTGCGGGACTAGCGTTCCGTCGGAGACCCAGTACTTC. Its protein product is CASCGTSVPSETQYF.

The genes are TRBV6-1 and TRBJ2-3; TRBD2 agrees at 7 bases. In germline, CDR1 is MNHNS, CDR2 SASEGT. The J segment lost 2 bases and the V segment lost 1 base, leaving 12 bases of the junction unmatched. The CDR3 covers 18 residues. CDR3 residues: CASSEGRRAGKPTDTQYF. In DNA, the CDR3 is TGTGCCAGCAGTGAAGGACGTAGAGCGGGAAAACCCACAGATACGCAGTATTTT.

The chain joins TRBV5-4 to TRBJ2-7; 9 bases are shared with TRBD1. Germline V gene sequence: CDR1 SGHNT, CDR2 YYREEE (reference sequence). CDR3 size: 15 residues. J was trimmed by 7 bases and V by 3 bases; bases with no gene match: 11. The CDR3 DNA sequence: TGTGCCAGCAGCTGGGCGGGACAGGGAAGTGTGGAGCAGTACTTC. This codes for CASSWAGQGSVEQYF.

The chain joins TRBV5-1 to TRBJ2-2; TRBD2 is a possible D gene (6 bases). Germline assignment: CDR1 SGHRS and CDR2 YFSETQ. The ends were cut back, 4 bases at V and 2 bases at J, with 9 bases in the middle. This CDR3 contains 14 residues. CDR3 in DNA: TGCGCCAGCAGCGGAGGGGTAAACACCGGGGAGCTGTTTTTT. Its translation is CASSGGVNTGELFF.

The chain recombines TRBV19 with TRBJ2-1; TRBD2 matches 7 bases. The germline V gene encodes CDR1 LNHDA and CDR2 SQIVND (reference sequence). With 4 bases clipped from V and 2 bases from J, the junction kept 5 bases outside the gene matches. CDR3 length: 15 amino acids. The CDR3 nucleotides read TGTGCCAGTAGTACGCGGGACTATACCTACAATGAGCAGTTCTTC. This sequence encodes CASSTRDYTYNEQFF.

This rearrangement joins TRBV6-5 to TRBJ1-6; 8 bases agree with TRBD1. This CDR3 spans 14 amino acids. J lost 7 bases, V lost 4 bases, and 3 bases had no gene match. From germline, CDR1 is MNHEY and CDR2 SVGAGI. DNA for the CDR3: TGTGCCAGCAGTTCCGACAGGGGAAATTCACCCCTCCACTTT. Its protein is CASSSDRGNSPLHF.

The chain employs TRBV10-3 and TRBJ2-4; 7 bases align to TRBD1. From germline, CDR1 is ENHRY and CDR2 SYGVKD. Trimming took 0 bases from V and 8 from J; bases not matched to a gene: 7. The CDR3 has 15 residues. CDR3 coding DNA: TGTGCCATCAGTGAGTCTCAAGGGGGCGCGGACATTCAGTACTTC. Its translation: CAISESQGGADIQYF.

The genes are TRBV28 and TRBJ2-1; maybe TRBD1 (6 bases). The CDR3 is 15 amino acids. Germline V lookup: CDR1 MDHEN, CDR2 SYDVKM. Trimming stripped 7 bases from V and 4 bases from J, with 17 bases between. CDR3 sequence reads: CASKKTGLAYNEQFF. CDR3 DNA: TGTGCCAGCAAAAAGACAGGCTTAGCTTACAATGAGCAGTTCTTC.